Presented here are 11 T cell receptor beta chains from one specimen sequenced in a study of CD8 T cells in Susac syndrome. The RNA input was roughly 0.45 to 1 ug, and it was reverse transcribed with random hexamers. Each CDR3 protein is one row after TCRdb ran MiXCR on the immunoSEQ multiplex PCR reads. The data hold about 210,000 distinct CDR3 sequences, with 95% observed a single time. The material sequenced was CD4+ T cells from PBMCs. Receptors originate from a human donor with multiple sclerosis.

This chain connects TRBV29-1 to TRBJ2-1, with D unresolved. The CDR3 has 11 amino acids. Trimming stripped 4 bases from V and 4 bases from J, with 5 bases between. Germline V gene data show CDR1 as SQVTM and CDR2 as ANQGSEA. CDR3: CSVVEYNEQFF. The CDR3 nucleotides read TGCAGCGTTGTTGAATACAATGAGCAGTTCTTC.

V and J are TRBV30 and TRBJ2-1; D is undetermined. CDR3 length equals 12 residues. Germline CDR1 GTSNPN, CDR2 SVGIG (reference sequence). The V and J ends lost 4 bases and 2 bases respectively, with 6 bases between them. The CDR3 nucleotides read TGTGCCTGGACATACCCCTACAATGAGCAGTTCTTC. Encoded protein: CAWTYPYNEQFF.

CDR3 DNA sequence: TGCAGTGCTAGTGGCGGGCTCGAGCAGTACTTC. Residues: CSASGGLEQYF. The rearrangement links TRBV20-1 to TRBJ2-7; D is possibly TRBD2 (5 bases). Trimming removed 3 bases from V and 6 bases from J, with 9 bases in between. The V gene's germline CDR1 is DFQATT and CDR2 SNEGSKA (reference sequence). This CDR3 is built from 11 residues.

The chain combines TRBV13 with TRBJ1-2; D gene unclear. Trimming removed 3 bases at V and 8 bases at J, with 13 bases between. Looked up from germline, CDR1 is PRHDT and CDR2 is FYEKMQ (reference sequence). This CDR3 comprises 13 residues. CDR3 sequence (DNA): TGTGCCAGCAGCTTCAGTGACTTAGGGGGCTACACCTTC. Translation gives CASSFSDLGGYTF.

The CDR3 DNA is TGTGCCACCAGCCGGTCGGACAAGGTGGTCACTGAAGCTTTCTTT. It translates to CATSRSDKVVTEAFF. The rearrangement uses TRBV15 and TRBJ1-1, with a tentative D call TRBD1 (5 bases). There are 15 residues in the CDR3. The germline gives CDR1 LNHNV, CDR2 YYDKDF (reference sequence). The V gene lost 5 bases and the J gene lost 4 bases, with 17 bases spanning the gap.

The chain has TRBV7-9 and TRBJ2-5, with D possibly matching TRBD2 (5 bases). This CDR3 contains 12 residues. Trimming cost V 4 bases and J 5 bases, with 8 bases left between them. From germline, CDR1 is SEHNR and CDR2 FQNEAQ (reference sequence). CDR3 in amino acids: CASSSVAETQYF. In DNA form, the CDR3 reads TGTGCCAGCAGCTCGGTAGCGGAGACCCAGTACTTC. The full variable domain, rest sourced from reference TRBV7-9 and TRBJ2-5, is DTGVSQNPRHKITKRGQNVTFRCDPISEHNRLYWYRQTLGQGPEFLTYFQNEAQLEKSRLLSDRFSAERPKGSFSTLEIQRTEQGDSAMYLCASSSVAETQYFGPGTRLLVL.

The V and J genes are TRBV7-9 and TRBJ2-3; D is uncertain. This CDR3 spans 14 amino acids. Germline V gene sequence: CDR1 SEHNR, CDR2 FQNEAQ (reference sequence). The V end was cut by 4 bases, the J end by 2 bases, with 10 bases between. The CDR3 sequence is CASSSTVPTDTQYF. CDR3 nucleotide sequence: TGTGCCAGCAGCTCTACAGTTCCCACAGATACGCAGTATTTT.

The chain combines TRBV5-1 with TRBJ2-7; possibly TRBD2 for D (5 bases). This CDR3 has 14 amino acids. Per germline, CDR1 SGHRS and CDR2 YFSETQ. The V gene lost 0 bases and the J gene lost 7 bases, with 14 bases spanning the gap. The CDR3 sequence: CASSLAPDGEEQYF. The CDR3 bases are TGCGCCAGCAGCTTGGCCCCCGACGGGGAGGAGCAGTACTTC.

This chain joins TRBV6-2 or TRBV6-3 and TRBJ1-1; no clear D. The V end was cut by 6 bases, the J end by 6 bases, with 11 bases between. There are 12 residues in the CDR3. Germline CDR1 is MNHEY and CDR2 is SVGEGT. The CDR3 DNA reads TGTGCCAGCAGGCTGACACGGGCTGAAGCTTTCTTT. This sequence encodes CASRLTRAEAFF.

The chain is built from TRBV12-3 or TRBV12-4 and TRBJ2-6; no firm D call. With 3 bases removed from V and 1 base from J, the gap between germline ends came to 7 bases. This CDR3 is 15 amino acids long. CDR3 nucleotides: TGTGCCAGCAGTTTGCAACCTTCTGGGGCCAACGTCCTGACTTTC. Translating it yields CASSLQPSGANVLTF.

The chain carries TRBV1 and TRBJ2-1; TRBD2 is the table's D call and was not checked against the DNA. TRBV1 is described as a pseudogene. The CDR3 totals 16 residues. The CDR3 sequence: CTSSHGGVDSFNEQFF. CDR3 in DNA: TGCACCAGCAGCCACGGGGGGGTCGATTCTTTCAATGAGCAGTTCTTC.